Shown below are 15 T cell receptor beta chains from a single sample sequenced in a study of blood T cell repertoires in COVID-19. Sequencing used immunoSEQ multiplex PCR; TCRdb keeps in-frame clones, though not all of them. The sample carries around 120,000 clones, 70% to 85% recorded once. The sequenced material came from peripheral blood. These receptors all come from a man between 65 and 85 years old with active or convalescent COVID-19.

The genes are TRBV10-2 and TRBJ1-1; tentative D call: TRBD1 (5 bases). V was trimmed by 3 bases and J by 5 bases, leaving 13 bases between them. CDR3 size: 14 residues. Germline V lookup: CDR1 WSHSY, CDR2 SAAADI. CDR3 nucleotides: TGCGCCAGCAGTGATGGCGGGGCCTTGACTGAAGCTTTCTTT. Translation: CASSDGGALTEAFF.

This clone was seen a handful of times. The chain couples TRBV11-2 to TRBJ1-2; D uncertain. V lost 0 bases to trimming and J lost 8 bases, with 13 bases between them. The CDR3 has 14 amino acids. Germline CDR1 is SGHAT and CDR2 is FQNNGV. CDR3: CASSLEAVMRGYTF. CDR3 nucleotides: TGTGCCAGCAGCTTAGAGGCGGTTATGAGGGGCTACACCTTC.

The J gene is TRBJ1-4, the V gene TRBV2, with TRBD1 identical over 7 bases. CDR3 size: 14 residues. Germline values: CDR1 SNHLY, CDR2 FYNNEI. Losses at the gene ends were 6 bases for V and 4 bases for J; bases not matched to a gene: 5. CDR3: CASSQGDSNEKLFF. Written as DNA, the CDR3 is TGTGCCAGCAGCCAAGGGGACAGTAATGAAAAACTGTTTTTT.

This chain uses TRBV5-4 with TRBJ1-4; a possible D gene is TRBD1 (5 bases). V lost 3 bases to trimming and J lost 7 bases, with 13 bases between them. The CDR3 spans 14 residues. Germline CDR1 reads SGHNT; CDR2 reads YYREEE (reference sequence). DNA of the CDR3: TGTGCCAGCAGCTCCCCCGGGGGGGGTGAAAAACTGTTTTTT. Translated: CASSSPGGGEKLFF.

The chain carries TRBV15 and TRBJ2-4; perhaps TRBD2 as D (5 bases). This CDR3 is built from 17 residues. V was pared by 5 bases and J by 0 bases, with 17 bases between. Looked up from germline, CDR1 is LNHNV and CDR2 is YYDKDF (reference sequence). The CDR3 protein is CATSPGLAGLAKNIQYF. The CDR3 coding sequence is TGTGCCACCAGCCCCGGCTTGGCGGGCTTAGCCAAAAACATTCAGTACTTC.

V and J are TRBV18 and TRBJ1-2; D unclear. Germline CDR1 reads KGHSH; CDR2 reads LQKENI. The V end lost 2 bases, the J end lost 1 base, and 8 bases lay between the germline ends. CDR3 length: 14 amino acids. DNA of the CDR3: TGTGCCAGCTCACCAAAGGAGGGTAACTATGGCTACACCTTC. Translating it yields CASSPKEGNYGYTF.

The chain links TRBV9 to TRBJ2-2, with 14 bases matching TRBD2. The J segment lost 7 bases and the V segment lost 3 bases, leaving 5 bases of the junction unmatched. This CDR3 has 16 residues. The germline CDR1 and CDR2 sequences are SGDLS and YYNGEE. The CDR3 here is CASSGTGLAGGGELFF. DNA of the CDR3: TGTGCCAGCAGCGGGACCGGACTAGCGGGGGGCGGGGAGCTGTTTTTT.

The chain combines TRBV28 with TRBJ2-7; 9 nucleotides line up with TRBD2. Germline CDR1 is MDHEN and CDR2 is SYDVKM. V trimming: 2 bases; J trimming: 2 bases; junction bases outside the gene matches: 4. CDR3 length: 15 residues. The CDR3 DNA is TGTGCCAGCAGTTTAGTGGCGGGAGGGCCCTACGAGCAGTACTTC. Protein sequence: CASSLVAGGPYEQYF.

Only one count was recorded for this clone. The rearrangement links TRBV4-3 to TRBJ2-7, with 8 positions matching TRBD2. The CDR3 is 17 residues long. Per the germline V gene, CDR1 is LGHNA and CDR2 is YSLEER. The ends lost 0 bases at V and 0 bases at J; junction bases unmatched: 7. The CDR3 sequence is CASSQEVSTSGSYEQYF. In nucleotides, the CDR3 is TGCGCCAGCAGCCAAGAGGTTAGTACTAGCGGCTCCTACGAGCAGTACTTC.

This clone was detected once. The genes are TRBV7-2 and TRBJ2-7; weak D call: TRBD2 (7 bases). The CDR3 is 17 residues long. The V end lost 3 bases, the J end lost 6 bases, and 24 bases lay between the germline ends. CDR1 is SGHTA, CDR2 FQGNSA, per germline. DNA of the CDR3: TGTGCCAGCAGCTTGTCCTGGGGGGGCGAAGTCTCAGTCGAGCAGTACTTC. The encoded protein is CASSLSWGGEVSVEQYF.

This clone occurred a few times. The rearrangement uses TRBV4-3 and TRBJ2-4; TRBD2 matches at 8 bases. Germline V gene lookup returns CDR1 LGHNA and CDR2 YSLEER. The CDR3 is made up of 16 amino acids. J gave up 3 bases and V 1 base, and 5 bases lay outside the gene matches. The CDR3 nucleotides are TGCGCCAGCAGCCAAGGGATGGCGGGAGGCAAAAACATTCAGTACTTC. Amino acids: CASSQGMAGGKNIQYF.

CDR3 sequence reads: CASSLLYGTSTDTQYF. The CDR3 coding sequence is TGTGCCAGCAGCCTCTTATACGGGACTTCGACAGATACGCAGTATTTT. V is TRBV11-3 and J is TRBJ2-3, with D possibly being TRBD2 (6 bases). V was clipped by 5 bases and J by 3 bases, with 18 bases between them. In germline, CDR1 is SGHNT, CDR2 YENEEA. The CDR3 has 16 residues.

This clone was seen once. The J gene is TRBJ2-7, the V gene TRBV27, with unresolved D. Trimming stripped 3 bases from V and 0 bases from J, with 6 bases between. The CDR3 is 13 amino acids. Germline V gene lookup returns CDR1 MNHEY and CDR2 SMNVEV (reference sequence). The CDR3 protein is CASSFHGSYEQYF. The DNA for the CDR3 is TGTGCCAGCAGTTTTCACGGCTCCTACGAGCAGTACTTC.

This clone has just a few counts. This chain links TRBV9 with TRBJ1-2; a weak D match, TRBD1 (5 bases). CDR3 length equals 16 residues. Trimming stripped 5 bases from V and 6 bases from J, with 23 bases between. CDR1 SGDLS and CDR2 YYNGEE come from the germline V gene. The CDR3 is CASSTRPQAGVDGYTF. As DNA, the CDR3 is TGTGCCAGCAGTACGAGACCCCAGGCGGGGGTTGATGGCTACACCTTC.

This chain uses TRBV5-5 with TRBJ1-5, with 8 bases lining up with TRBD1. The CDR3 has 15 residues. CDR1 is SGHKS and CDR2 is YYEKEE in the germline V gene (reference sequence). Trimming took 6 bases from V and 3 from J; bases not matched to a gene: 8. This chain's CDR3 is CASTPGQAPNQPQHF. Written as DNA, the CDR3 is TGTGCCAGCACCCCGGGACAGGCCCCCAATCAGCCCCAGCATTTT.